This T cell receptor beta chain derives from a study of blood T cell repertoires in COVID-19. In the study overall: Samples came from the United States, Italy and Spain, spanning acute and convalescent COVID-19. The analysed material was cDNA or gDNA that came from T cells, B-cell-depleted T cells, or PBMCs.

As handled by the study authors: Estimated nucleated cell counts came from reference gene primer amplification. Method: immunoSEQ multiplex PCR; TCRdb's copy keeps in-frame clones and lacks some. The D gene and trimming were derived from the DNA, and the V and J assignments and clone size from that table. Of 150,000 to 200,000 clones in the sample, 81% were seen once. CDR3 length: 16 amino acids. Per the germline V gene, CDR1 is SGHVS and CDR2 is FNYEAQ. The ends were cut back, 4 bases at V and 2 bases at J, with 15 bases in the middle. The gene calls are TRBV7-6 and TRBJ1-5; D gene uncertain. The specimen sequenced was peripheral blood. This clonotype was sampled from a human donor in a cohort sampled during active COVID-19. CDR3 region: CASSSHKRRGNQPQHF. The CDR3 DNA is TGTGCCAGCAGCTCTCACAAGCGGCGGGGCAATCAGCCCCAGCATTTT.